This T cell receptor (beta chain) was obtained from a study of Ad26.COV2.S vaccination and SARS-CoV-2 variants. CDR3 length equals 14 residues. Germline loops: CDR1 SGDLS, CDR2 YYNGEE. The ends were cut back, 3 bases at V and 2 bases at J, with 12 bases in the middle. The treatment here: some 20 received Ad26.COV2.S at low or high dose, single or two shots; about 5 received placebo; per-sample allocation not given. Sampling was done on day 63 after the first vaccine or placebo injection. The data were produced by immunoSEQ multiplex PCR, yet TCRdb's version contains in-frame clones alone and is incomplete. The table shows some 320,000 clones, with approximately 86% occurring only once.

The sequences come from peripheral blood, collected in a trial of Ad26.COV2.S vaccine versus placebo. The origin of this receptor is a person between 18 and 65 years old who received the Ad26.COV2.S COVID-19 vaccine or a placebo. The V call is TRBV9, the J call TRBJ2-7; D is uncertain. This chain's CDR3 is CASSEGLTPYEQYF. CDR3 bases: TGTGCCAGCAGCGAGGGCCTTACTCCCTACGAGCAGTACTTC.